The 11 T cell receptor beta chains below all came from one sample that was sequenced in a study of tissue T cells after allogeneic stem cell transplantation. Measured with immunoSEQ multiplex PCR; TCRdb has only the in-frame clones, and not every one. The sample records roughly 2,200 clones, around 56% being singletons. Time point indicated: mouse harvest day 14 after allogeneic transplant. Each mouse received 10^7 T-cell-depleted marrow cells plus 10^6 splenic CD5+ T cells by tail vein. The sample taken for sequencing was lymph node tissue. These receptors were obtained from a female BALB/c mouse given C57BL/6 T cells with graft-versus-host disease after an allogeneic hematopoietic cell transplant.

In regard to this clone: The germline and genes are mouse ones. The CDR3 is cut off 1 residue early in the read; its end comes from the germline J gene. The chain couples TRBV19 to TRBJ2-3; perhaps TRBD2 as D (5 bases). With 0 bases removed from V and 1 base from J, the gap between germline ends came to 9 bases. The CDR3 runs 15 residues. The germline V gene has CDR1 FNHDT and CDR2 SITEND (reference sequence). The CDR3 sequence: CASSIVTGRAETLYF. The covered CDR3 bases are TGTGCCAGCAGTATAGTCACTGGTCGTGCAGAAACGCTGTAT.

Details on this clone: One end of the junction fails to match germline, which may point to a read error. Gene names and germline match the mouse. CDR3 residues: CAGSLGQGTEVFF. CDR3 bases read: TGTGCTGGCAGTTTGGGACAGGGCACAGAAGTCTTC. This rearrangement joins TRBV29 to TRBJ1-1, with 9 bases aligning to TRBD1. The read falls 1 residue short of the CDR3 end, and the missing part is taken from the germline J gene. In germline, CDR1 is MSHET, CDR2 SYDVDS. The length of the CDR3 is 13 residues.

Of note for this clone: Mouse gene names and germline throughout. The read halts 1 residue ahead of the CDR3 end, with the missing end drawn from the germline J gene. V and J are TRBV23 and TRBJ2-3. The germline V gene encodes CDR1 KGHTA and CDR2 FQNQQP. This CDR3 is built from 13 residues. CDR3 DNA, as far as it was read: TGCTCCAGCGGGGGAACTAGTGCAGAAACGCTGTAT. This gives the protein CSSGGTSAETLY. The complete CDR3 reads CSSGGTSAETLYF.

A word on this clone: Gene names are mouse gene names. With the read ending 1 residue before the CDR3 end, the germline J gene is used to fill in that end. The chain has TRBV16 and TRBJ2-2; 7 bases are shared with TRBD1. Germline-derived CDR1 and CDR2 are SGHSA and FRNQAP. The CDR3 has 15 residues. Losses at the gene ends were 1 base for V and 3 bases for J; bases not matched to a gene: 2. CDR3 DNA (partial): TGTGCAAGCAGCTTAGGACAGGGTGACACCGGGCAGCTCTAC. As protein: CASSLGQGDTGQLY. The entire CDR3 protein is CASSLGQGDTGQLYF.

Note on this clone: Gene names denote mouse genes. From the germline J gene comes the end of the CDR3, since the read stops 1 residue before it. The chain couples TRBV14 to TRBJ2-3; 9 nucleotides align to TRBD1. In germline, CDR1 is SGHDT, CDR2 FRDEAV. With V trimmed by 4 bases and J by 1 base, 1 base remained unmatched. The CDR3 totals 14 residues. The CDR3 is CASSRQGGAETLYF. Partial CDR3 DNA: TGTGCCAGCAGTCGACAGGGGGGTGCAGAAACGCTGTAT.

With regard to this clone: Germline and junction disagree at one end, which may indicate a read error. Gene names refer to mouse genes. The read finishes 1 residue shy of the CDR3 end, and the germline J gene is used to complete it. Other nucleotide sequences in the sample specify the same CDR3. V and J are TRBV13-1 and TRBJ2-1, with D possibly being TRBD1 (6 bases). The CDR3 has 11 amino acids. Germline V lookup: CDR1 NSHNY, CDR2 SYGAGN. The CDR3 protein is CASSGQPEQFF. CDR3 DNA (partial): TGCGCCAGCAGTGGACAGCCTGAGCAGTTC.

This clone was observed a handful of times. Gene and germline names: mouse. The read comes to an end 1 residue before the CDR3 does, leaving the germline J gene to fill in the end. The genes are TRBV26 and TRBJ2-7; 8 nucleotides match TRBD1. The V gene end was trimmed by 3 bases and the J gene end by 2 bases; junction bases not matched to a gene: 0. CDR3 length: 13 amino acids. Germline assignment: CDR1 KGHPV and CDR2 FQNQEV (reference sequence). CDR3 amino acids: CASSLQGAYEQYF. The sequenced CDR3 bases are TGTGCCAGCAGTCTACAGGGGGCCTATGAACAGTAC. The full variable domain, with the rest looked up from reference TRBV26 and TRBJ2-7, is NSKVIQTPRYLVKGQGQKAKMRCIPEKGHPVVFWYQQNKNNEFKFLINFQNQEVLQQIDMTEKRFSAECPSNSPCSLEIQSSEAGDSALYLCASSLQGAYEQYFGPGTRLTVL.

Note on this clone: The genes are named according to mouse. The observed sequence ends 1 residue before the CDR3 terminus, with the missing tail filled in from the germline J gene. This chain connects TRBV13-2 to TRBJ2-7, with 10 bases lining up with TRBD2. The ends lost 3 bases at V and 7 bases at J; junction bases unmatched: 7. The germline V gene has CDR1 NNHNN and CDR2 SYGAGS (reference sequence). CDR3 size: 14 residues. The CDR3 here is CASGGGLGDGEQYF. The part of the CDR3 DNA that was read is TGTGCCAGCGGTGGAGGACTGGGGGATGGCGAACAGTAC.

Regarding this clone: These gene names are mouse names. The sequence runs out 1 residue before the end of the CDR3; the remainder is reconstructed from the germline J gene. This chain connects TRBV26 to TRBJ1-2; D not certain. Per germline, CDR1 KGHPV and CDR2 FQNQEV (reference sequence). CDR3 size: 12 residues. Trimming pared 3 bases from V and 4 bases from J, leaving 6 bases between. The CDR3 DNA, read in part, is TGTGCCAGCAGTCTTCAGGCCTCCGACTACACC. Translated, it gives CASSLQASDYT. The CDR3 as a whole reads CASSLQASDYTF.

Relative to its sample, this clone is medium-sized (0.01 to 0.1%). Mouse names are used for the genes. The CDR3 region is CASSGLGGRGYAEQFF. The sequenced part of the CDR3 DNA is TGTGCCAGCTCCGGACTGGGGGGGCGAGGCTATGCTGAGCAGTTC. The J gene is TRBJ2-1, the V gene TRBV12-2, with 13 bases fitting TRBD2. Read sequence stops 1 residue before the CDR3 end, and the germline J gene provides the missing end. This CDR3 spans 16 amino acids. Trimming took 4 bases from V and 3 from J; bases not matched to a gene: 5. Germline values: CDR1 SGHLS, CDR2 HYDKME.

With respect to this clone: The gene names given are mouse names. From the germline J gene comes the end of the CDR3, since the read stops 1 residue before it. The chain joins TRBV4 to TRBJ1-1; tentatively, D is TRBD1 (6 bases). Per germline, CDR1 LGHDT and CDR2 YNNKQL (reference sequence). V was clipped by 4 bases and J by 1 base, with 7 bases between them. The CDR3 totals 13 residues. CDR3 sequence reads: CASSLGQNTEVFF. The part of the CDR3 DNA that was read is TGTGCCAGCAGCTTGGGACAAAACACAGAAGTCTTC.